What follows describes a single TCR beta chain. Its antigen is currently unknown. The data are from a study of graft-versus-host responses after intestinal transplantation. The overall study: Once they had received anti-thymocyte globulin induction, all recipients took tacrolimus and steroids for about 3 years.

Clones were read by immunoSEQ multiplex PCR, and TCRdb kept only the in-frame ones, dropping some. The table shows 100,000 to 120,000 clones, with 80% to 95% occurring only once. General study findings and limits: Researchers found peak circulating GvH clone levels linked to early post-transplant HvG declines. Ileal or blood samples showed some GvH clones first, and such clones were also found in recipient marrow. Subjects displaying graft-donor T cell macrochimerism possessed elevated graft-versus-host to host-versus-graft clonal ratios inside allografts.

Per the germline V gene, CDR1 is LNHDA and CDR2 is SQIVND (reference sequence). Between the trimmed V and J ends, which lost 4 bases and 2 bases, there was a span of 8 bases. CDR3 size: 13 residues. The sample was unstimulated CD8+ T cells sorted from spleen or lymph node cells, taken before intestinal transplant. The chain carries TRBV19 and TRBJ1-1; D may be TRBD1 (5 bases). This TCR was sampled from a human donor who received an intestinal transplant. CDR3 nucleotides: TGTGCCAGTAGTAGGGGGTCAAACACTGAAGCTTTCTTT. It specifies CASSRGSNTEAFF.